This record concerns one T cell receptor (beta chain) sequence. Its antigen is undetermined. With V trimmed by 1 base and J by 6 bases, 21 bases remained unmatched. The CDR3 has 19 amino acids. Germline CDR1 is LGHDT and CDR2 is YNNKEL (reference sequence). This sample stems from a study of blood T cells in healthy people across ages. The study, taken as a whole, reports: Both naive CD4+ cell counts and diversity were greater in long-lived donors than in aged donors.

Primers used in a second PCR of about 7 to 11 cycles were a sample-barcoded 5' primer and a J-beta primer mix. TCRdb passed the 5' RACE reads through MiXCR, listing each CDR3 protein once. The sample shows 1.5 million to 2 million distinct CDR3 sequences, less than 50% of them seen only once. The amount of total RNA extracted per sample was at least 5.5 micrograms. The clonotype comes from a woman aged 40 to 49 in good health. The sequencing sample was made of blood. The V call is TRBV3-1, the J call TRBJ2-7; 7 bases map to TRBD1. The CDR3 sequence: CASSQGLLGTTGMFGEQYF. The CDR3 coding sequence is TGTGCCAGCAGCCAAGGGCTGCTTGGGACGACAGGGATGTTCGGCGAGCAGTACTTC.